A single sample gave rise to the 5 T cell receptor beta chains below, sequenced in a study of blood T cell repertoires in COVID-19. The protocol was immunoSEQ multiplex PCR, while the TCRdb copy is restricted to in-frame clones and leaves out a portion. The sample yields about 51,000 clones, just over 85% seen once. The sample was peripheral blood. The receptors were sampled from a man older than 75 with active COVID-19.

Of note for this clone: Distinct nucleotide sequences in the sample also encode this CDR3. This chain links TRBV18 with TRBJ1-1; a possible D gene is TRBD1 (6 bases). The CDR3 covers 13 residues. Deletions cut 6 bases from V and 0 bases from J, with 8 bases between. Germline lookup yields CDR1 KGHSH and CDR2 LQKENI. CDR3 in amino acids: CASSRTVNTEAFF. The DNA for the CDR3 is TGTGCCAGCTCCCGGACAGTGAACACTGAAGCTTTCTTT.

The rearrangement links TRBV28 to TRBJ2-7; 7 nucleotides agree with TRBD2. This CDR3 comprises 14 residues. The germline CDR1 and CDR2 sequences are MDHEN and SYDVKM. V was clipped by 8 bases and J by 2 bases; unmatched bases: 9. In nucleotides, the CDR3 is TGTGCCAGCCTCCTCAGCGGGAACCCCTACGAGCAGTACTTC. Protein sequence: CASLLSGNPYEQYF.

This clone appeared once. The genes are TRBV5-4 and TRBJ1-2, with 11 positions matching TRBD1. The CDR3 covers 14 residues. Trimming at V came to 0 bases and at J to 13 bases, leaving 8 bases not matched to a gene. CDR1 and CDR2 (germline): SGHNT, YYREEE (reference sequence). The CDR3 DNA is TGTGCCAGCAGCTTGGCCGCGGACAGGGGGCTGTTCACCTTC. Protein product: CASSLAADRGLFTF.

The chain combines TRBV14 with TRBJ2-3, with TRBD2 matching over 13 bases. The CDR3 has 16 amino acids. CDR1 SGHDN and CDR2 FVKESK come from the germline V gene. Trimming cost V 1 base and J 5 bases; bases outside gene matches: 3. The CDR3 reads CASSQGLAGGIDTQYF. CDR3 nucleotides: TGTGCCAGCAGCCAAGGACTAGCGGGAGGTATAGATACGCAGTATTTT.

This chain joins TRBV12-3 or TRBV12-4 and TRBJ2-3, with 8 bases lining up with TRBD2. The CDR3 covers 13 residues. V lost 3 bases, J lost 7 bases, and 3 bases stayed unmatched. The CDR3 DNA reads TGTGCCAGCAGTTTGGCGGGAGGCTATACGCAGTATTTT. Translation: CASSLAGGYTQYF.